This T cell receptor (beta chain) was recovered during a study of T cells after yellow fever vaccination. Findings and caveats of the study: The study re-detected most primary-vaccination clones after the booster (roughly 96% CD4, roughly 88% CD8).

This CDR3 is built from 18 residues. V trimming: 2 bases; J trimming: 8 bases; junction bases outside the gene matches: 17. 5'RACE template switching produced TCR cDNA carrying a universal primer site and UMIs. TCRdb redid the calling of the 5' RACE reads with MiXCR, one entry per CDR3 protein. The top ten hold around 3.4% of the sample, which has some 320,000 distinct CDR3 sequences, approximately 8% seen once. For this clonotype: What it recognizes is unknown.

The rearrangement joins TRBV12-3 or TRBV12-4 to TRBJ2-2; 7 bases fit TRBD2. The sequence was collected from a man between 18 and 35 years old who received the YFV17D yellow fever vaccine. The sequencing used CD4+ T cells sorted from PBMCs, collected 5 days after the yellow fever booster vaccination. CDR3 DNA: TGTGCCAGCAGTTTATTGGCCAGCGGGGCCCTCAAAGGGGGGGAGCTGTTTTTT. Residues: CASSLLASGALKGGELFF.